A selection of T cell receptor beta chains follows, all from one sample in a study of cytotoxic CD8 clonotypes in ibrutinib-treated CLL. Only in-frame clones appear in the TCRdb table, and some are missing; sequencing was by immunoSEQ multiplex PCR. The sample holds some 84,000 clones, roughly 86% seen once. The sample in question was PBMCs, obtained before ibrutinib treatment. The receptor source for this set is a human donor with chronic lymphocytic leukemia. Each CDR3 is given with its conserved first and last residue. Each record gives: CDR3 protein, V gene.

CASSLTGEQYF	TRBV5-6
CASSWDTIYRGLFF	TRBV5-1
CASSLAGTDTDTQYF	TRBV6-6
CASTAGQGWDTEAFF	TRBV28
CASRTGDTSGNTIYF	TRBV6-5
CASSPEPDRGETQYF	TRBV5-5
CASSFGTRSTDTQYF	TRBV5-4
CATSQGTAGIEQYF	TRBV6-1
CASSWTVGGYNEQFF	TRBV5-1
CASRGQGMSEQYF	TRBV27
CASSYSGTGGNEQYF	TRBV6-6
CASSVGTWGSSGTDTQYF	TRBV9
CASSFYSGTDGYEQYF	TRBV5-6
CASSIFMGRHQPQHF	TRBV19
CASSQGRQNTDTQYF	TRBV4-3
CASRPGTKGNQPQHF	TRBV28
CASSETREKVNEQFF	TRBV25-1
CATSGGGRRNTQYF	TRBV10-3
CASSQTSLLIGEAFF	TRBV6-5
CASSLYFWRSYNEQFF	TRBV7-9
CASSQAGVVTEAFF	TRBV4-1
CASSYSRGDRSAFF	TRBV6-5
CASSKPPRGRTGEQYF	TRBV7-8
CASNVIAGAAYEQYF	TRBV5-6
CASSLQENTEAFF	TRBV7-6
CASSVEGLSTGELFF	TRBV9
CASSLAGKRGYTF	TRBV5-4
CASSLVSLDTQYF	TRBV7-2
CASSLALQGGTDTQYF	TRBV7-9
CASSQGQSHYEQYF	TRBV4-1
CASTPPHASTDTQYF	TRBV21-1
CASSRTGFEAFF	TRBV5-4
CASSLSAGGTDTQYF	TRBV5-4
CASSAAGLAARPYEQYF	TRBV6-1
CASSIGVGTEAFF	TRBV5-5
CASSLEAGRLETQYF	TRBV27
CASSAQTSGSRINVINEQFF	TRBV5-1
CASSYSNRGWSDTQYF	TRBV6-6
CATSRDRGGRPRNEQFF	TRBV15
CASSVYTAGQETQYF	TRBV9
CASSEPNPTSGTPRSYEQYF	TRBV10-1
CASSPRFPWRETQYF	TRBV27
CASSGPREGNNEKLFF	TRBV2
CASSQGLTRAFGEQYF	TRBV14
CASGPGQGVNEQYF	TRBV7-8